The sequence of this T cell receptor beta chain was determined in a study of blood T cell repertoires in COVID-19. TCRdb's table, derived via immunoSEQ multiplex PCR, lists solely in-frame clones and lacks some. The sample has roughly 160,000 clones; about 90% are singletons. Germline V gene lookup returns CDR1 MNHEY and CDR2 SVGAGI. The CDR3 is made up of 16 amino acids. The ends were cut back, 4 bases at V and 2 bases at J, with 14 bases in the middle. The sequencing sample was made of PBMCs or T cells enriched from blood (not recorded which). The TCR comes from a woman between 50 and 59 years old who had recovered from COVID-19. This chain joins TRBV6-5 and TRBJ1-4; a weak D match, TRBD1 (6 bases). The CDR3: CASSWGHPGTNEKLFF. CDR3 coding DNA: TGTGCCAGCAGTTGGGGACACCCTGGGACTAATGAAAAACTGTTTTTT.